This entry concerns a single T cell receptor (beta chain). TCRdb redid the calling of the 5' RACE reads with MiXCR, one entry per CDR3 protein. The sample carries 350,000 to 500,000 distinct CDR3 sequences, roughly a quarter recorded once. CDR1 is SNHLY, CDR2 FYNNEI, per germline. V gave up 5 bases and J gave up 1 base; unmatched junction bases: 6. CDR3 length: 16 amino acids. The data belong to a study of T-cell memory formation after mild COVID-19. This TCR derives from an adult woman who had mild COVID-19 (a few samples of this study predate the infection). Cell type and time point are not known. The chain links TRBV2 to TRBJ2-3, with 10 bases that match TRBD2. Material for sequencing was PBMCs or a T cell subset sorted from them (not recorded which). CDR3 nucleotide sequence: TGTGCCAGCAGTTATAGGACTAGCGGAGGCACAGATACGCAGTATTTT. It translates to CASSYRTSGGTDTQYF.